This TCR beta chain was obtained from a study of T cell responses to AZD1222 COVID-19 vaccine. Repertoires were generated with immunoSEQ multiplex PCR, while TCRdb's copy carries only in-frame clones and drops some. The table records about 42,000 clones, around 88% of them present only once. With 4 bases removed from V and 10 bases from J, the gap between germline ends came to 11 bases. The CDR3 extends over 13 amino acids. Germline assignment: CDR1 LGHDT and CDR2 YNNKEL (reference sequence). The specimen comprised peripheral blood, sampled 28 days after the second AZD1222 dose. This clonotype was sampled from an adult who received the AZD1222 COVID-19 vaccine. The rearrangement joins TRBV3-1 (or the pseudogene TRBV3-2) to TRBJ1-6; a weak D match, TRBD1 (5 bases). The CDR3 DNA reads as TGTGCCAGCAGCCTTCAGGGAGGATCACCCCTCCACTTT. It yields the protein CASSLQGGSPLHF.